These 25 T cell receptor beta chains came from one sample sequenced in a study of early T cells in non-severe SARS-CoV-2 infection. From the 5' RACE reads, TCRdb called clonotypes with MiXCR, one entry per CDR3 protein. The repertoire consists of tens of thousands of distinct CDR3 sequences, with roughly 18% occurring once and the leading ten covering approximately 9%. The sample here was whole blood, taken at baseline. Every receptor here comes from an adult who was a healthcare worker with PCR-confirmed SARS-CoV-2 infection or an uninfected control (not recorded which).

The chain carries TRBV7-2 and TRBJ2-2, with a weak D call TRBD1 (6 bases). Trimming shortened V by 5 bases and J by 2 bases, and 9 bases separated the two germline ends. CDR3 size: 14 residues. The germline CDR1 and CDR2 sequences are SGHTA and FQGNSA. The CDR3 loop is CASSMGTNTGELFF. CDR3 DNA sequence: TGTGCCAGCAGCATGGGGACAAACACCGGGGAGCTGTTTTTT.

Many counts were recorded for this clonotype. The V and J genes are TRBV11-2 and TRBJ2-1; 11 bases align to TRBD1. This CDR3 is built from 19 residues. CDR1 and CDR2 from the germline V gene are SGHAT and FQNNGV. V lost 4 bases and J lost 5; bases outside the gene matches: 16. The CDR3 DNA reads as TGTGCCAGCAGCTCAGAACCGGGACAGGGGGTACGGATAGACAATGAGCAGTTCTTC. It specifies CASSSEPGQGVRIDNEQFF.

The chain joins TRBV11-2 to TRBJ2-7, with 10 nucleotides matching TRBD2. The CDR3 extends over 15 amino acids. V lost 3 bases and J lost 4; bases outside the gene matches: 6. Germline-derived CDR1 and CDR2 are SGHAT and FQNNGV. The CDR3 DNA is TGTGCCAGCAGCTTGATGACTAGCGGGTCTTACGAGCAGTACTTC. Protein product: CASSLMTSGSYEQYF.

This clonotype was observed many times. The chain recombines TRBV4-2 with TRBJ2-4; D gene unclear. The CDR3 loop spans 14 amino acids. With 0 bases removed from V and 0 bases from J, the gap between germline ends came to 3 bases. Germline V gene data show CDR1 as LGHNA and CDR2 as YNFKEQ. CDR3 loop: CASSQDPAKNIQYF. The CDR3, as DNA: TGTGCCAGCAGCCAAGATCCAGCCAAAAACATTCAGTACTTC.

This clonotype was counted at least ten times. The chain employs TRBV7-2 and TRBJ2-5; possibly TRBD1 or TRBD2 for D (6 bases each). V dropped 2 bases and J dropped 6 bases, with 19 bases sitting between them. This CDR3 has 16 residues. Per germline, CDR1 SGHTA and CDR2 FQGNSA. The CDR3 protein is CASSLRDTESGQTQYF. The CDR3 nucleotides are TGTGCCAGCAGCTTAAGGGACACCGAAAGCGGGCAGACCCAGTACTTC.

The J gene is TRBJ1-1, the V gene TRBV6-6; D call uncertain. Germline V gene sequence: CDR1 MNHNY, CDR2 SVGAGI (reference sequence). The V gene lost 7 bases and the J gene lost 4 bases, with 16 bases spanning the gap. The CDR3 runs to 14 residues. This CDR3 is CASTHPGVGTEAFF. The CDR3 DNA follows: TGTGCCAGCACCCATCCCGGGGTCGGCACTGAAGCTTTCTTT.

By its share, this clonotype is medium-sized. The rearrangement joins TRBV19 to TRBJ2-2; 10 bases map to TRBD2. This CDR3 has 17 amino acids. Germline V gene lookup returns CDR1 LNHDA and CDR2 SQIVND (reference sequence). The junction had 12 bases not matched to a gene; V was cut back by 5 bases and J by 6 bases. CDR3 sequence reads: CASSPGLAGVSPGELFF. The CDR3 DNA sequence: TGTGCCAGTAGTCCCGGGCTAGCGGGAGTCTCCCCCGGGGAGCTGTTTTTT.

The table lists this clonotype with a few counts. The rearrangement uses TRBV6-6 and TRBJ1-1; D not resolved. V was shortened by 6 bases and J by 0 bases, with 11 bases between the two germline ends. Per the germline V gene, CDR1 is MNHNY and CDR2 is SVGAGI (reference sequence). The CDR3 extends over 14 amino acids. CDR3 in amino acids: CASSPSPMNTEAFF. As DNA, the CDR3 is TGTGCCAGCAGCCCCAGTCCCATGAACACTGAAGCTTTCTTT.

This clonotype has more than one count but fewer than ten. The chain joins TRBV27 to TRBJ2-3, with 7 bases matching TRBD2. The CDR3 runs 17 residues. Looked up from germline, CDR1 is MNHEY and CDR2 is SMNVEV (reference sequence). V lost 4 bases, J lost 1 base, and 11 bases stayed unmatched. The CDR3 region is CASSYSEAGFGTDTQYF. The CDR3 DNA is TGTGCCAGCAGTTACTCTGAAGCGGGGTTTGGCACAGATACGCAGTATTTT.

There are a few counts of this clonotype. The rearrangement uses TRBV7-9 and TRBJ2-7; the D gene is possibly TRBD1 (5 bases). Germline CDR1 SEHNR, CDR2 FQNEAQ (reference sequence). Trimming cost V 3 bases and J 3 bases, with 9 bases left between them. The CDR3 is 13 residues long. This chain's CDR3 is CASSFGRDYEQYF. For the CDR3, the DNA is TGTGCCAGCAGCTTTGGCAGGGACTACGAGCAGTACTTC.

V usage is TRBV29-1 and J usage is TRBJ2-7, with TRBD1 identical over 7 bases. From germline, CDR1 is SQVTM and CDR2 ANQGSEA. This CDR3 contains 12 residues. Trimming cost V 8 bases and J 2 bases; bases outside gene matches: 6. CDR3 amino acids: CSMRQGPYEQYF. The CDR3 DNA is TGCAGCATGCGACAGGGTCCCTACGAGCAGTACTTC.

The V call is TRBV10-2, the J call TRBJ1-3; D not certain. Trimming stripped 5 bases from V and 4 bases from J, with 9 bases between. CDR1 and CDR2 (germline): WSHSY, SAAADI. This CDR3 is 13 amino acids long. The CDR3, as DNA: TGCGCCAGCAGTACGGGTCCCGGAAACACCATATATTTT. Its translation is CASSTGPGNTIYF.

With regard to this clonotype: One junction end disagrees with the germline gene, perhaps due to a read error. The V call is TRBV18, the J call TRBJ2-2, with a tentative D call TRBD2 (5 bases). Germline lookup yields CDR1 KGHSH and CDR2 LQKENI. CDR3 size: 16 residues. DNA of the CDR3: TGTGCCAGCTCACCTGGGAGCAGGCAGTACACCAGGGAGCTGTTTTTT. It specifies CASSPGSRQYTRELFF.

V gene TRBV9 combines with J gene TRBJ2-5; unclear D gene. Trimming took 0 bases from V and 6 from J, leaving 12 bases between them. CDR1 is SGDLS, CDR2 YYNGEE, per germline. This CDR3 spans 14 amino acids. In DNA, the CDR3 is TGTGCCAGCAGCGTAGATGGGGAAATGAAGACCCAGTACTTC. It specifies CASSVDGEMKTQYF.

CDR3 amino acids: CASSYTEGGRLSYEQYF. Written as DNA, the CDR3 is TGTGCCAGCAGTTACACCGAGGGGGGCAGACTCTCCTACGAGCAGTACTTC. The chain links TRBV6-6 to TRBJ2-7, with D perhaps being TRBD1 or TRBD2 (6 bases each). The germline V and J ends were trimmed by 2 bases and 0 bases, with 17 bases remaining between them. CDR3 length: 17 amino acids. CDR1 MNHNY and CDR2 SVGAGI come from the germline V gene (reference sequence).

There are a few counts of this clonotype. The chain links TRBV10-3 to TRBJ2-1, with D possibly TRBD2 on 5 matching bases. V lost 4 bases and J lost 6, with 13 bases in between. CDR3 size: 14 residues. The germline gives CDR1 ENHRY, CDR2 SYGVKD. The CDR3 region has the DNA TGTGCCATCAGTGGCCCGGACCTAGCCAATGAGCAGTTCTTC. Translation: CAISGPDLANEQFF.

This chain uses TRBV28 with TRBJ2-7; TRBD2 might be the D (6 bases). Germline loops: CDR1 MDHEN, CDR2 SYDVKM. With 9 bases removed from V and 1 base from J, the gap between germline ends came to 13 bases. There are 13 residues in the CDR3. CDR3 in amino acids: CASRPGLSYEQYF. Here the CDR3 DNA reads TGTGCCAGTAGACCGGGACTTTCCTACGAGCAGTACTTC.

The chain combines TRBV27 with TRBJ1-1, with D perhaps matching TRBD1 (5 bases). The CDR3 is 16 amino acids. V was clipped by 0 bases and J by 1 base, with 12 bases between them. The V gene's germline CDR1 is MNHEY and CDR2 SMNVEV (reference sequence). The CDR3 DNA reads TGTGCCAGCAGTTTATCTCTGGGGACCTGGAACACTGAAGCTTTCTTT. Translating it yields CASSLSLGTWNTEAFF.

The chain joins TRBV14 to TRBJ2-1; 11 bases are shared with TRBD1. The J segment lost 6 bases and the V segment lost 2 bases, leaving 6 bases of the junction unmatched. The length of the CDR3 is 16 residues. Germline V lookup: CDR1 SGHDN, CDR2 FVKESK. CDR3 protein: CASSQRRDRGFNEQFF. CDR3 sequence (DNA): TGTGCCAGCAGCCAACGCCGGGACAGGGGGTTCAATGAGCAGTTCTTC.

V and J are TRBV7-2 and TRBJ2-5; 10 bases are a match to TRBD2. The CDR3 covers 14 residues. CDR1 and CDR2 from the germline V gene are SGHTA and FQGNSA. J gave up 2 bases and V 6 bases, and 3 bases lay outside the gene matches. Written as DNA, the CDR3 is TGTGCCAGCAGTCGAGCGGGGGGGCAAGAGACCCAGTACTTC. Translation gives CASSRAGGQETQYF. The variable domain in full, with the rest retrieved from reference TRBV7-2 and TRBJ2-5, is GAGVSQSPSNKVTEKGKDVELRCDPISGHTALYWYRQSLGQGLEFLIYFQGNSAPDKSGLPSDRFSAERTGGSVSTLTIQRTQQEDSAVYLCASSRAGGQETQYFGPGTRLLVL.

The rearrangement joins TRBV6-5 to TRBJ2-1, with D possibly being TRBD1 or TRBD2 (6 bases each). Trimming cost V 5 bases and J 4 bases, with 15 bases left between them. In germline, CDR1 is MNHEY, CDR2 SVGAGI. The CDR3 totals 15 residues. The CDR3 is CASSRGAAGYNEQFF. CDR3 DNA: TGTGCCAGCAGTAGGGGGGCCGCGGGTTACAATGAGCAGTTCTTC.

The chain joins TRBV5-1 to TRBJ2-3; no firm D call. The length of the CDR3 is 14 residues. The V gene's germline CDR1 is SGHRS and CDR2 YFSETQ. Trimming pared 3 bases from V and 2 bases from J, leaving 10 bases between. CDR3 amino acids: CASSSDPNTDTQYF. The DNA for the CDR3 is TGCGCCAGCAGCTCCGACCCAAACACAGATACGCAGTATTTT. Full variable domain (rest looked up from reference TRBV5-1 and TRBJ2-3): KAGVTQTPRYLIKTRGQQVTLSCSPISGHRSVSWYQQTPGQGLQFLFEYFSETQRNKGNFPGRFSGRQFSNSRSEMNVSTLELGDSALYLCASSSDPNTDTQYFGPGTRLTVL.

There are a few counts of this clonotype. The rearrangement joins TRBV10-3 to TRBJ2-7, with 10 bases matching TRBD2. Germline V gene sequence: CDR1 ENHRY, CDR2 SYGVKD. This CDR3 is 14 amino acids long. V shed 6 bases and J 1 base; nucleotides not matched to a gene: 3. CDR3: CAISGLADSYEQYF. The CDR3, as DNA: TGTGCCATCAGCGGACTAGCGGATTCCTACGAGCAGTACTTC.

This chain joins TRBV13 and TRBJ2-7; D might be TRBD2 (6 bases). The germline V gene encodes CDR1 PRHDT and CDR2 FYEKMQ (reference sequence). V gave up 5 bases and J gave up 4 bases, with 15 bases separating them. This CDR3 is 14 amino acids long. The CDR3 loop is CASSHSPRGYEQYF. The CDR3 DNA sequence: TGTGCCAGCAGCCACTCCCCTCGGGGGTACGAGCAGTACTTC.

This clonotype appeared a few times. V gene TRBV6-2 or TRBV6-3 combines with J gene TRBJ2-1, with 7 bases matching TRBD1. Germline assignment: CDR1 MNHEY and CDR2 SVGEGT. Losses at the gene ends were 4 bases for V and 2 bases for J; bases not matched to a gene: 5. CDR3 length: 15 residues. The CDR3 loop reads CASSSGQRTYNEQFF. As DNA, the CDR3 is TGTGCCAGCAGTTCGGGACAGCGAACCTACAATGAGCAGTTCTTC.